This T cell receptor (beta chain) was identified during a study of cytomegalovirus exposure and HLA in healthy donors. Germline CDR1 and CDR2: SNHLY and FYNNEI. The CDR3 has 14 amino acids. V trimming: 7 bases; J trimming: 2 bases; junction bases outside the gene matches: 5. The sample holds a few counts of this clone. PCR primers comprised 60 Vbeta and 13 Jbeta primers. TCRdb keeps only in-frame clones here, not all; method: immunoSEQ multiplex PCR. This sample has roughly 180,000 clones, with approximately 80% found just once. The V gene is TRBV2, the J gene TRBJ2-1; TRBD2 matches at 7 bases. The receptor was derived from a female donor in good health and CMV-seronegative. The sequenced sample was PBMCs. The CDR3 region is CASILGLAYNEQFF. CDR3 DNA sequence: TGTGCCAGCATTCTAGGACTAGCCTACAATGAGCAGTTCTTC. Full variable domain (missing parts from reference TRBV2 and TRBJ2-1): EPEVTQTPSHQVTQMGQEVILRCVPISNHLYFYWYRQILGQKVEFLVSFYNNEISEKSEIFDDQFSVERPDGSNFTLKIRSTKLEDSAMYFCASILGLAYNEQFFGPGTRLTVL.